This T cell receptor beta chain was profiled in a study of T cells in narcolepsy. General study points: Blood of same and different patients, but not healthy controls, reportedly held recurring autoreactive clonotypes. Same-patient CSF and blood CD4+ T cell clonotypes included HCRT-specific and TRIB2-specific autoreactive ones.

Assay used: immunoSEQ multiplex PCR; TCRdb lists only in-frame clones, some missing. The data contain about 700 clones, roughly 29% of them singletons. This clone was found a few times. The antigen remains unidentified. It differs at one base from a far larger clone, so likely a read error. Germline-derived CDR1 and CDR2 are SGHAT and FQNNGV. The V gene end was trimmed by 6 bases and the J gene end by 2 bases; junction bases not matched to a gene: 10. The CDR3 spans 15 residues. The sequenced material came from cultured CD8+ T cells from cerebrospinal fluid. This sequence joins TRBV11-2 and TRBJ2-7, with 7 bases aligning to TRBD1. The receptor was isolated from a human donor with narcolepsy. CDR3 DNA: TGTGCCAGCAGGAGTGTGGACAGGCGACCCTACGAGCAGTACTTC. Translated: CASRSVDRRPYEQYF.